This TCR beta chain was retrieved from a study of cytomegalovirus exposure and HLA in healthy donors. Trimming shortened V by 5 bases and J by 3 bases, and 14 bases separated the two germline ends. The CDR3 runs 14 residues. CDR1 and CDR2 (germline): SGHAT, FQNNGV. Despite likely unrecorded immune exposures, the donors were nominally healthy at the time of sampling. Amplification used 60 Vbeta primers and 13 Jbeta primers. Repertoires were generated with immunoSEQ multiplex PCR, while TCRdb's copy carries only in-frame clones and drops some. This repertoire shows roughly 130,000 clones, about 80% found once; its top ten account for just over 1%. Overall study results and limits: Apparent HLA restriction characterized most CMV-associated TCR beta chains in a later analysis. Reportedly, fewer N-insertions than the roughly 700-donor mean appeared in an Asian-associated ancestry cluster in a later analysis.

About this clone: What it binds is unknown.

Material: PBMCs. The receptor's source is a human donor in good health. The chain recombines TRBV11-2 with TRBJ2-7; D remains unclear. DNA of the CDR3: TGTGCCAGCAGCCTTAGTGATTCGGGCTACGAGCAGTACTTC. This codes for CASSLSDSGYEQYF.